A selection of T cell receptor beta chains follows, all from one sample in a study of T-cell reconstitution after alpha-beta-depleted transplantation in children. TCRdb recomputed calls from the PCR reads with MiXCR, one row per CDR3 protein. This repertoire shows some 300,000 distinct CDR3 sequences, 10% to 13% found once; its top ten account for approximately 2.3%. The sequencing used PBMCs from the stem cell graft donor, collected from the stem cell graft. These receptors were obtained from a human donor who donated a stem cell graft to a child with acute lymphoblastic leukemia. Both conserved end residues are part of each CDR3. The order of the fields is V gene, D gene, clone size, J gene, CDR3 DNA, CDR3 protein. D genes are given only for firm matches. Some rows have no size entry. The others give once, few or many, or a class for an expanded clone.

TRBV7-8	NA	NA	TRBJ1-5	TGTGCCAGCAGCTCTTATGAGACTGGGCCCCAGCATTTT	CASSSYETGPQHF
TRBV29-1	NA	NA	TRBJ2-5	TGCAGCGTTGGACAGCGCCAAGAGACCCAGTACTTC	CSVGQRQETQYF
TRBV7-3	TRBD2	few	TRBJ2-3	TGTGCCAGCAGCTTCGGGACTAGCGCAGATACGCAGTATTTT	CASSFGTSADTQYF
TRBV18	NA	NA	TRBJ1-2	TGTGCCAGCTCACCAACGTTTAACTATGGCTACACCTTC	CASSPTFNYGYTF
TRBV20-1	TRBD2	NA	TRBJ2-2	TGCAGTGCTAGAGATCACCTAGCGGGAGTCTCAGTGCGGAACACCGGGGAGCTGTTTTTT	CSARDHLAGVSVRNTGELFF
TRBV12-3/TRBV12-4	TRBD2	few	TRBJ2-5	TGTGCCAGCAGTTCGGGACTAGTAGAGACCCAGTACTTC	CASSSGLVETQYF
TRBV27	TRBD2	few	TRBJ2-3	TGTGCCAGCAAAGGGCGGGAGACAGTAGATACGCAGTATTTT	CASKGRETVDTQYF
TRBV4-1	NA	few	TRBJ2-7	TGCGCCAGCAGCCAAGATCTGGTGATTACAGGGTCCTACGAGCAGTACTTC	CASSQDLVITGSYEQYF
TRBV27	NA	few	TRBJ1-1	TGTGCCAGCAGAACCTCCTTCCTCATGAACACTGAAGCTTTCTTT	CASRTSFLMNTEAFF
TRBV10-3	NA	few	TRBJ2-5	TGTGCCATCAGGCCGGGACTGCAAGAGACCCAGTACTTC	CAIRPGLQETQYF
TRBV5-1	NA	few	TRBJ2-1	TGCGCCAGCAGCTTGCTAAGTTGGAGCAATGAGCAGTTCTTC	CASSLLSWSNEQFF
TRBV5-1	TRBD2	NA	TRBJ2-1	TGCGCCAGCAGCTGGGTGACTAGCGGCTCCTACAATGAGCAGTTCTTC	CASSWVTSGSYNEQFF
TRBV5-1	NA	NA	TRBJ1-5	TGCGCCAGCAGGGAGCAGGAAGATCAGCCCCAGCATTTT	CASREQEDQPQHF
TRBV7-9	NA	NA	TRBJ2-7	TGTGCCAGCAGCCATAAACAGGGCTACGAGCAGTACTTC	CASSHKQGYEQYF
TRBV7-3	NA	many	TRBJ2-2	TGTGCCAGCAGCCCCGGGTCTGGGAGGCGGGCCACCGGGGAGCTGTTTTTT	CASSPGSGRRATGELFF
TRBV7-2	NA	many	TRBJ1-5	TGTGCCAGCAGCTTAGACAGGTATAGCAATCAGCCCCAGCATTTT	CASSLDRYSNQPQHF
TRBV12-1	NA	NA	TRBJ2-5	TGTGCCAGCAGCGACCAGGGGGTGGAAGAGACCCAGTACTTC	CASSDQGVEETQYF
TRBV7-3	TRBD2	NA	TRBJ2-2	TGTGCCAGCAGCCCAGCGGGAGGCGCTACGAACACCGGGGAGCTGTTTTTT	CASSPAGGATNTGELFF
TRBV11-3	NA	few	TRBJ2-1	TGTGCCAGCAGCTTTCCTTGTGTAGGACTGCTTCTAGGCAATGAGCAGTTCTTC	CASSFPCVGLLLGNEQFF
TRBV7-2	TRBD1	few	TRBJ2-5	TGTGCCAGCAGCACCAACAGGGGACAAGAGACCCAGTACTTC	CASSTNRGQETQYF
TRBV29-1	TRBD2	NA	TRBJ2-1	TGCAGCCTGCAGACTAGCGGGTTCAATGAGCAGTTCTTC	CSLQTSGFNEQFF
TRBV11-1	TRBD1	NA	TRBJ2-1	TGTGCCAGCAGGGACGGTGGTGCAGGGGGCGTAAACAATGAGCAGTTCTTC	CASRDGGAGGVNNEQFF
TRBV4-3	NA	many	TRBJ2-1	TGCGCCAGCAGCCAAGATTTCCGAAATGAGCAGTTCTTC	CASSQDFRNEQFF
TRBV20-1	NA	NA	TRBJ2-7	TGCAGTGCTAGAGAAACAGGGATTCCCCTCGAGCAGTACTTC	CSARETGIPLEQYF
TRBV20-1	NA	NA	TRBJ2-2	TGCAGTGCTAGTTTGGAGGGGGACACCGGGGAGCTGTTTTTT	CSASLEGDTGELFF
TRBV29-1	TRBD1	few	TRBJ1-1	TGCAGCGTAAGACGACAGGGAGAGGGTGAAGCTTTCTTT	CSVRRQGEGEAFF
TRBV12-3/TRBV12-4	TRBD1	few	TRBJ1-6	TGTGCCGCTCGGACAGGCTCCTATAATTCACCCCTCCACTTT	CAARTGSYNSPLHF
TRBV6-1	TRBD1	many	TRBJ2-2	TGTGCCAGCAGGCGCACAGGGGGCAACGGGGAGCTGTTTTTT	CASRRTGGNGELFF
TRBV28	TRBD2	many	TRBJ2-1	TGTGCCAGCAGTTTAAGGTTTTTTGGATCGGGGACTAGCGGAACCAATGAGCAGTTCTTC	CASSLRFFGSGTSGTNEQFF
TRBV7-2	NA	few	TRBJ2-3	TGTGCCAGCAGCCCTGGACTCCCTGGGGATACGCAGTATTTT	CASSPGLPGDTQYF
TRBV24-1	NA	few	TRBJ2-1	TGTGCCACCAGTGATTCAACCCGGGGTTTGCTGGGTGTTGATGAGCAGTTCTTC	CATSDSTRGLLGVDEQFF